The clone carrying this T cell receptor (beta chain) has a count of ten or more. This sample is part of a study of human T cells and chemical hapten exposure. Time point of the sample: patch test 1, 2 weeks after DPC sensitization. The sample's treatment: therapeutic diphenylcyclopropenone sensitization with weekly scalp DPC. TCRdb called the RACE reads again in MiXCR, with one record for every CDR3 protein. Among some 340,000 distinct CDR3 sequences, 6% to 8.5% were seen once, and the ten largest hold less than 10%. The CDR3 has 15 residues. Per germline, CDR1 SGHRS and CDR2 YFSETQ. The V end lost 0 bases, the J end lost 2 bases, and 12 bases lay between the germline ends.

The chain is built from TRBV5-1 and TRBJ2-7, with a tentative D call TRBD2 (6 bases). Specimen: whole blood, collected in connection with sensitization to the hapten diphenylcyclopropenone (DPC). This receptor was obtained from a woman aged 18-29 years with alopecia areata. Some clones in this sample may be carry-over from other donors' samples. The CDR3 protein is CASSLGGTATYEQYF. CDR3 sequence (DNA): TGCGCCAGCAGCTTGGGGGGGACTGCCACCTACGAGCAGTACTTC.